This T cell receptor beta chain is drawn from a study of blood T cell repertoires in COVID-19. The germline V gene has CDR1 SGHNT and CDR2 YYREEE (reference sequence). The V end was cut by 0 bases, the J end by 2 bases, with 10 bases between. There are 15 residues in the CDR3. The assay was immunoSEQ multiplex PCR, and TCRdb's table has in-frame clones only and misses some. Here the sample spans about 110,000 clones, about 87% being singletons. The rearrangement joins TRBV5-4 to TRBJ2-3; D unclear. Sequenced sample: peripheral blood. The TCR originated in a woman in her forties or fifties with acute or convalescent COVID-19. The CDR3 sequence is CASSLDSRYTDTQYF. As DNA, the CDR3 is TGTGCCAGCAGCTTGGACAGCCGATACACAGATACGCAGTATTTT. The whole variable domain, filled in from reference TRBV5-4 and TRBJ2-3, reads ETGVTQSPTHLIKTRGQQVTLRCSSQSGHNTVSWYQQALGQGPQFIFQYYREEENGRGNFPPRFSGLQFPNYSSELNVNALELDDSALYLCASSLDSRYTDTQYFGPGTRLTVL.